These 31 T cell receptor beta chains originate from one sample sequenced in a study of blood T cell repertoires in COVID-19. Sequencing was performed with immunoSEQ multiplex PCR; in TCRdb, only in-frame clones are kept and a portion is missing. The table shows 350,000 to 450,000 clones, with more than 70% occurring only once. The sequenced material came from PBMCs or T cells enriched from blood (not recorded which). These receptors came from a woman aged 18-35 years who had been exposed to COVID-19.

CDR3 nucleotide sequence: TGTGCCAGCAGTCCTAGGACAGGACTGGGGGGCTACACCTTC. As protein: CASSPRTGLGGYTF. The rearrangement joins TRBV27 to TRBJ1-2; 7 nucleotides agree with TRBD1. Losses at the gene ends were 5 bases for V and 8 bases for J; bases not matched to a gene: 11. Per germline, CDR1 MNHEY and CDR2 SMNVEV (reference sequence). This CDR3 contains 14 residues.

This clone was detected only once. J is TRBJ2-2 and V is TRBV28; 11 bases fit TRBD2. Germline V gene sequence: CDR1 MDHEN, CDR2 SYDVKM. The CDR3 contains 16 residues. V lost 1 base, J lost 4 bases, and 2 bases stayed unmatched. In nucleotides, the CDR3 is TGTGCCAGCAGTTTATTTACTAGCGGGAGCACCGGGGAGCTGTTTTTT. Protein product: CASSLFTSGSTGELFF.

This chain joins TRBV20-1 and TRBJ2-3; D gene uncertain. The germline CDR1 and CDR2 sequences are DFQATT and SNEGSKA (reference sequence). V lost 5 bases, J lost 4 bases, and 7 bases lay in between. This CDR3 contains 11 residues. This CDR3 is CSAASPDTQYF. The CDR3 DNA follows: TGCAGTGCTGCCAGTCCAGATACGCAGTATTTT.

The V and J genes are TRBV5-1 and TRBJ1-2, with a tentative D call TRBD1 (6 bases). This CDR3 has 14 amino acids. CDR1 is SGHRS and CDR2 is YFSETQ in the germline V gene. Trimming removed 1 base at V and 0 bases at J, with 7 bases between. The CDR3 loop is CASSLRTANYGYTF. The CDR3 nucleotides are TGCGCCAGCAGCTTGAGGACAGCTAACTATGGCTACACCTTC.

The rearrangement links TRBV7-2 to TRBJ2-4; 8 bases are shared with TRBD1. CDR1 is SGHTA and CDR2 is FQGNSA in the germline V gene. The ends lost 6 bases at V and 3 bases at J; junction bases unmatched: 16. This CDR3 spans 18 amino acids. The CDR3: CASSPDRVMRLGKNIQYF. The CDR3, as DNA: TGTGCCAGCAGTCCGGACAGGGTAATGCGGCTAGGCAAAAACATTCAGTACTTC.

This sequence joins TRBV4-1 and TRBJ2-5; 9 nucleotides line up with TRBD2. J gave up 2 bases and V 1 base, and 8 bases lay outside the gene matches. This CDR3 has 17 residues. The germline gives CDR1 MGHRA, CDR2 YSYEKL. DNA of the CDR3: TGCGCCAGCAGCCAAGGGGAGGCTAGCGGGGTTCAAGAGACCCAGTACTTC. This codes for CASSQGEASGVQETQYF.

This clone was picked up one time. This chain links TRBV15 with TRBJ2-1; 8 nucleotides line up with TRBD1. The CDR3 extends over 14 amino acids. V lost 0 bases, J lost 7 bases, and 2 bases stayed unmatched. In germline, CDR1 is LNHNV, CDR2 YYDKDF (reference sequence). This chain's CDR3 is CATSRDHRGNEQFF. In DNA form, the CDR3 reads TGTGCCACCAGCAGAGATCACAGGGGGAATGAGCAGTTCTTC.

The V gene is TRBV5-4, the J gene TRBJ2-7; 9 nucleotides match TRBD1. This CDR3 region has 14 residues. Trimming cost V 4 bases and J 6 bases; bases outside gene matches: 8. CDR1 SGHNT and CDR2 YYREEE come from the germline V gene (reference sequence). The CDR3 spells CASSPPGQGTEQYF. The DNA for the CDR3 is TGTGCCAGCAGCCCCCCGGGACAGGGTACCGAGCAGTACTTC.

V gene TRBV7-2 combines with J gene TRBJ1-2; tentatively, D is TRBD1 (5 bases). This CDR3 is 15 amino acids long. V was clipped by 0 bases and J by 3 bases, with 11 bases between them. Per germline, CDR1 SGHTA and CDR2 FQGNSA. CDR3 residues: CASSLALGGDYGYTF. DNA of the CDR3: TGTGCCAGCAGCTTAGCGCTGGGGGGGGACTATGGCTACACCTTC.

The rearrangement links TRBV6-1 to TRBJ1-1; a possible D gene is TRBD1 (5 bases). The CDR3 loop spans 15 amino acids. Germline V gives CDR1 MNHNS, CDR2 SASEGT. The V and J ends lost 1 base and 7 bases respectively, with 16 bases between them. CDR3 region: CASSEGRGSGLEAFF. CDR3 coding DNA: TGTGCCAGCAGTGAAGGGCGGGGATCGGGACTTGAAGCTTTCTTT.

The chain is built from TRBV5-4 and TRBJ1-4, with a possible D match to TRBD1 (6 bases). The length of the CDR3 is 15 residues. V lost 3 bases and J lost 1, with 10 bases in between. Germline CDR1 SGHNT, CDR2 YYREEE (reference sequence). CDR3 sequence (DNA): TGTGCCAGCAGCTCTTCAGGGGTAACTAATGAAAAACTGTTTTTT. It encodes CASSSSGVTNEKLFF.

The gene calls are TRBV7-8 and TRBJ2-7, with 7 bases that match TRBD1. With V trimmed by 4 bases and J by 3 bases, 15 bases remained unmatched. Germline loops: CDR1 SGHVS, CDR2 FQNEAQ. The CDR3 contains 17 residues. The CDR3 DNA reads TGTGCCAGCAGCTATAGTATGAGACAGGGTAGGGGCTACGAGCAGTACTTC. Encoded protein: CASSYSMRQGRGYEQYF.

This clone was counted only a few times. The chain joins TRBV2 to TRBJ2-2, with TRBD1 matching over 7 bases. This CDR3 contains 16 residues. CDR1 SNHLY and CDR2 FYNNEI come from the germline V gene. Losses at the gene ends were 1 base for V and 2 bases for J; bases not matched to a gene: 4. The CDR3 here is CASSEEGTVNTGELFF. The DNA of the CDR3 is TGTGCCAGCAGTGAAGAAGGGACAGTTAACACCGGGGAGCTGTTTTTT.

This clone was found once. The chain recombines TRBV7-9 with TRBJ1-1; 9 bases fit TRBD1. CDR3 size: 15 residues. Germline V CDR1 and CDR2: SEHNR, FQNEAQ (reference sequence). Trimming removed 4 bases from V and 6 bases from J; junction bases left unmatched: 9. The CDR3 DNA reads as TGTGCCAGCAGCTCCAGGGACAGGGATCTGGCTGAAGCTTTCTTT. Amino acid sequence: CASSSRDRDLAEAFF.

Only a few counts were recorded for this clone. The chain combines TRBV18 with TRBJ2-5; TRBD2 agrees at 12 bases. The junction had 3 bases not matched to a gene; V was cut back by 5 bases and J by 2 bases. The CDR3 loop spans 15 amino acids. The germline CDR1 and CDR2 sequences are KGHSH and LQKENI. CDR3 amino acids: CASSATSGGQETQYF. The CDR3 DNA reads TGTGCCAGCTCAGCGACTAGCGGGGGACAAGAGACCCAGTACTTC. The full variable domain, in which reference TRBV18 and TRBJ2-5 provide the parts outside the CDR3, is NAGVMQNPRHLVRRRGQEARLRCSPMKGHSHVYWYRQLPEEGLKFMVYLQKENIIDESGMPKERFSAEFPKEGPSILRIQQVVRGDSAAYFCASSATSGGQETQYFGPGTRLLVL.

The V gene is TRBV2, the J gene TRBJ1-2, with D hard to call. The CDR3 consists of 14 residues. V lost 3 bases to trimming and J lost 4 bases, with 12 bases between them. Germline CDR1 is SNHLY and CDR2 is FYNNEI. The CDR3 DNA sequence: TGTGCCAGCAGTGAGCGGCTTTTAGCCTATGGCTACACCTTC. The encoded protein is CASSERLLAYGYTF.

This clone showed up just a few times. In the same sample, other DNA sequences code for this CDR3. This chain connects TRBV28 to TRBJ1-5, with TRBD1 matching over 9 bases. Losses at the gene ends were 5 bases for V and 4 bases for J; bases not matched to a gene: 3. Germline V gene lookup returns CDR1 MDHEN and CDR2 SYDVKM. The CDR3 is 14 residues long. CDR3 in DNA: TGTGCCAGCAGTCCCGGGACAGGGAATCAGCCCCAGCATTTT. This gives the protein CASSPGTGNQPQHF.

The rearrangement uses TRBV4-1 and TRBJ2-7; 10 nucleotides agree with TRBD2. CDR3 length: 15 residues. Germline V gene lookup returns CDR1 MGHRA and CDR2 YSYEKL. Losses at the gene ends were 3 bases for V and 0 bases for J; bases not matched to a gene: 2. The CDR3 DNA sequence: TGCGCCAGCAGCCACACTAGCGGGACCTCCTACGAGCAGTACTTC. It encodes CASSHTSGTSYEQYF.

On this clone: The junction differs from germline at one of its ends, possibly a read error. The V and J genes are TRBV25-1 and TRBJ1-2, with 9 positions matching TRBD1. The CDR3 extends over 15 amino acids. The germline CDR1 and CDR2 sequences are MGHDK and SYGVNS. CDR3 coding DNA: TGTGCCAGCAGTAAATACGGGACAGGGATGTATGGCTACACCTTC. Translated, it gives CASSKYGTGMYGYTF.

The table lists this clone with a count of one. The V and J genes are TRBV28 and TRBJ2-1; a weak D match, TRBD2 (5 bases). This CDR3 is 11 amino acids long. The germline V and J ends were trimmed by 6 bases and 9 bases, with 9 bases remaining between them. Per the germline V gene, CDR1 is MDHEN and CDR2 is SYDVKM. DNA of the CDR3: TGTGCCAGCAGGGCCGGGGTTGAGCAGTTCTTC. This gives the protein CASRAGVEQFF.

The CDR3 DNA reads TGTGCCAGCAGCGGACGGGACAGGGGGGCCCCCACAGATACGCAGTATTTT. It yields the protein CASSGRDRGAPTDTQYF. The rearrangement joins TRBV7-9 to TRBJ2-3; 11 bases fit TRBD1. In germline, CDR1 is SEHNR, CDR2 FQNEAQ (reference sequence). This CDR3 has 17 residues. V lost 5 bases and J lost 2; bases outside the gene matches: 9. Full variable domain (missing parts from reference TRBV7-9 and TRBJ2-3): DTGVSQNPRHKITKRGQNVTFRCDPISEHNRLYWYRQTLGQGPEFLTYFQNEAQLEKSRLLSDRFSAERPKGSFSTLEIQRTEQGDSAMYLCASSGRDRGAPTDTQYFGPGTRLTVL.

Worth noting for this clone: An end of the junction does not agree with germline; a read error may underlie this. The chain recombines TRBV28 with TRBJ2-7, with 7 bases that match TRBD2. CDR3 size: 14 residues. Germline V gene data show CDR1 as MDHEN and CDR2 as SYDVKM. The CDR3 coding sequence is TGTGCCAGCAGTTTGTCTAGCGGAGTGGACATTAACGACTTC. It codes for CASSLSSGVDINDF.

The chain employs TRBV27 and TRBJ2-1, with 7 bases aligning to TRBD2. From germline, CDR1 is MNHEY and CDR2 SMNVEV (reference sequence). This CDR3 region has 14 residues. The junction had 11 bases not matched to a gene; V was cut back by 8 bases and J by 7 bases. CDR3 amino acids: CASVSGIPGNEQFF. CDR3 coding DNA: TGTGCCAGCGTCAGCGGGATACCTGGGAATGAGCAGTTCTTC.

CDR3 protein: CASSQTGTGIHEQYF. CDR3 DNA sequence: TGTGCCAGCAGCCAGACAGGGACAGGGATCCACGAGCAGTACTTC. The J gene is TRBJ2-7, the V gene TRBV7-6, with 9 bases that match TRBD1. The CDR3 contains 15 residues. Germline CDR1 and CDR2: SGHVS and FNYEAQ. The junction had 10 bases not matched to a gene; V was cut back by 5 bases and J by 5 bases.

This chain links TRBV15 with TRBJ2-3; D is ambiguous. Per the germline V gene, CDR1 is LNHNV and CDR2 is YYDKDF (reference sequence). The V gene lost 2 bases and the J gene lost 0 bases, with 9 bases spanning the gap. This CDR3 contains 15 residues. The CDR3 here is CATSRYTESTDTQYF. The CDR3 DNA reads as TGTGCCACCAGCAGATACACAGAAAGCACAGATACGCAGTATTTT.

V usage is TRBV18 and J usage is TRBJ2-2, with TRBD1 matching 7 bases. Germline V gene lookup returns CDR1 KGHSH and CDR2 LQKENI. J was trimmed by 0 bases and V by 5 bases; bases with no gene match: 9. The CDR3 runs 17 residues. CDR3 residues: CASSVTGQLANTGELFF. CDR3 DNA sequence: TGTGCCAGCTCAGTTACGGGACAGCTCGCGAACACCGGGGAGCTGTTTTTT.

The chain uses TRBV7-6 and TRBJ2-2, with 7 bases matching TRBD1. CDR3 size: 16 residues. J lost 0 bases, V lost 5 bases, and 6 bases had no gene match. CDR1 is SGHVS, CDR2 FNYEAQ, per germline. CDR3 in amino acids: CASSATGQSNTGELFF. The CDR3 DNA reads TGTGCCAGCAGCGCTACGGGACAGTCGAACACCGGGGAGCTGTTTTTT.

DNA of the CDR3: TGTGCCAGCAGTTACGACAGGGCGAATTCACCCCTCCACTTT. Translated, it gives CASSYDRANSPLHF. The rearrangement joins TRBV6-6 to TRBJ1-6; TRBD1 matches at 7 bases. Losses at the gene ends were 2 bases for V and 7 bases for J; bases not matched to a gene: 2. The CDR3 consists of 14 residues. Per the germline V gene, CDR1 is MNHNY and CDR2 is SVGAGI (reference sequence).

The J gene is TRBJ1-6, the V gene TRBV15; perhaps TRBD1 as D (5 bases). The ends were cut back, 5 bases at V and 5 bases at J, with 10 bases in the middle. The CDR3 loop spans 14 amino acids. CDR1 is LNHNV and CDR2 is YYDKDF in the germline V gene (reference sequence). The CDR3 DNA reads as TGTGCCACCAGCGCGGGACTTAATAATTCACCCCTCCACTTT. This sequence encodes CATSAGLNNSPLHF. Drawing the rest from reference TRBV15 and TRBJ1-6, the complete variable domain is DAMVIQNPRYQVTQFGKPVTLSCSQTLNHNVMYWYQQKSSQAPKLLFHYYDKDFNNEADTPDNFQSRRPNTSFCFLDIRSPGLGDTAMYLCATSAGLNNSPLHFGNGTRLTVT.

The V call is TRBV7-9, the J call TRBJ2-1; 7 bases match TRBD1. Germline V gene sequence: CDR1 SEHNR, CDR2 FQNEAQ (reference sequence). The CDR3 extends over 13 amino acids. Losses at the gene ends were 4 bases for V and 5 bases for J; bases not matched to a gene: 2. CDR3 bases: TGTGCCAGCAGCTCCGGGACAGACAATGAGCAGTTCTTC. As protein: CASSSGTDNEQFF.

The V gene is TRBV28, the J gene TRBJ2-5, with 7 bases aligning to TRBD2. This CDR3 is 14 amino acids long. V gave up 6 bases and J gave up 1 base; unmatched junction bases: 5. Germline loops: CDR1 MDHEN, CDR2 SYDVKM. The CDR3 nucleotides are TGTGCCAGCAGCCACCGACTAGCCCAAGAGACCCAGTACTTC. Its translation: CASSHRLAQETQYF.